This T cell receptor (beta chain) was retrieved from a study of cytomegalovirus exposure and HLA in healthy donors. Study-level results: Some TCR beta chains (around 180 of them) were listed as cytomegalovirus-associated. Researchers reported that a few CMV-associated chains were confirmed in vitro as CMV antigen-specific.

On this clone itself: As yet, its antigen is unknown.

Libraries were prepared by immunoSEQ multiplex PCR; TCRdb keeps only in-frame clonotypes and omits some of them. The table shows 110,000 to 150,000 clones, with just over 90% occurring only once. With 5 bases clipped from V and 3 bases from J, the junction kept 11 bases outside the gene matches. CDR3 size: 15 residues. The germline V gene encodes CDR1 SGHRS and CDR2 YFSETQ. The clonotype comes from a young man in good health and CMV-seronegative. The specimen was PBMCs. V is TRBV5-1 and J is TRBJ2-7, with 7 positions matching TRBD1. CDR3 bases: TGCGCCAGCAGATCAGGGACAGCGAACTTCTACGAGCAGTACTTC. Amino acid sequence: CASRSGTANFYEQYF.